The T cell receptor beta chain under discussion was sequenced for a study of cytomegalovirus exposure and HLA in healthy donors. Whole-study findings and limits: Later analysis identified a missense DCLRE1C variant that was linked to TCR beta V- and J-gene trimming.

Notes on this clone: Its antigen is as yet unknown.

60 Vbeta and 13 Jbeta primers were used in PCR. Clones were sequenced by immunoSEQ multiplex PCR, and TCRdb holds only the in-frame ones, with some missing. This listing includes 130,000 or so clones. Trimming removed 2 bases from V and 7 bases from J, with 9 bases in between. Germline values: CDR1 MNHEY, CDR2 SMNVEV (reference sequence). The CDR3 length is 13 residues. Sequencing used PBMCs. The clonotype was recovered from a woman aged 40 to 49 in good health and CMV-seropositive. V usage is TRBV27 and J usage is TRBJ2-1; D not resolved. In nucleotides, the CDR3 is TGTGCCAGCAGTTTAGGGCCTGGGAATGAGCAGTTCTTC. Translating it yields CASSLGPGNEQFF.